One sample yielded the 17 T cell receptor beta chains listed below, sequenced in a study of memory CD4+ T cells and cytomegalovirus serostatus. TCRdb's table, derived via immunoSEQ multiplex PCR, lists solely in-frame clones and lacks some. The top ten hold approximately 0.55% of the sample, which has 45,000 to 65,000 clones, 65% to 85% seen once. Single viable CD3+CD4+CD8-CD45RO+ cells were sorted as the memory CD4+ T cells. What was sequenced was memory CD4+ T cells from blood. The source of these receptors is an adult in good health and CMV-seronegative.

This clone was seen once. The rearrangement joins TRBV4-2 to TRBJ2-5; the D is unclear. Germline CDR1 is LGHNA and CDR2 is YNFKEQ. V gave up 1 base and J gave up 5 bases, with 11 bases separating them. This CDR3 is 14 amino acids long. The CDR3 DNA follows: TGTGCCAGCAGCCAAGTTTCTGGAACTGAGACCCAGTACTTC. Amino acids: CASSQVSGTETQYF.

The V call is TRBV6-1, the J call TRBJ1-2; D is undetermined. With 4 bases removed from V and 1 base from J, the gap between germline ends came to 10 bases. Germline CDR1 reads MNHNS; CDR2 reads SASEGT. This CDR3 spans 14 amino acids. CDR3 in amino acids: CASSVEALNYGYTF. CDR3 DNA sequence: TGTGCCAGCAGTGTGGAGGCCCTTAACTATGGCTACACCTTC.

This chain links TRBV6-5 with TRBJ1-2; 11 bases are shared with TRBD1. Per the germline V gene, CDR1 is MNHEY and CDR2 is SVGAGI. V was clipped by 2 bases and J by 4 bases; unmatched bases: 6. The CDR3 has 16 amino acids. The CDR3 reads CASSYTRTGGGYGYTF. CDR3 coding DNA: TGTGCCAGCAGTTACACCCGGACAGGGGGCGGCTATGGCTACACCTTC.

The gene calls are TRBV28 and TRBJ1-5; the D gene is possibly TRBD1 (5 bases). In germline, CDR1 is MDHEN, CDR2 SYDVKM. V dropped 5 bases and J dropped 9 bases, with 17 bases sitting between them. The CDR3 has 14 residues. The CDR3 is CASSLGGISRPQHF. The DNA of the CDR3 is TGTGCCAGCAGTCTGGGGGGGATTAGTCGGCCCCAGCATTTT.

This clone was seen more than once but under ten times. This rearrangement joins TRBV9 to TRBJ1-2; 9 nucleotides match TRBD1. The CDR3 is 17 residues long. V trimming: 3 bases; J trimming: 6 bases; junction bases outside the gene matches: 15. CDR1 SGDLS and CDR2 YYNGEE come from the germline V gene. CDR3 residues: CASSGNYRGRGEHGYTF. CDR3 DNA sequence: TGTGCCAGCAGCGGAAATTACAGGGGGCGTGGGGAGCATGGCTACACCTTC.

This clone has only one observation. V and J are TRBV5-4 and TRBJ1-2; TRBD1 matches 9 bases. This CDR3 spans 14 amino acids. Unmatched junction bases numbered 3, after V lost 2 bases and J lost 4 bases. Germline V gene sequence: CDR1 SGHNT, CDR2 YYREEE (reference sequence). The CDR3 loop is CASSLQGAPYGYTF. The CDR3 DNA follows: TGTGCCAGCAGCTTACAGGGGGCCCCCTATGGCTACACCTTC.

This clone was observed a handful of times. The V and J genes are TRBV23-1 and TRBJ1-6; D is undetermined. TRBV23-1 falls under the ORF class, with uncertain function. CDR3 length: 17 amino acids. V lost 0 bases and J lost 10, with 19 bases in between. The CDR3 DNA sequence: TGCGCCAGCAGTCAATCCGGCCTGAAGGGAAGACAATCACCCCTCCACTTT. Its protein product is CASSQSGLKGRQSPLHF.

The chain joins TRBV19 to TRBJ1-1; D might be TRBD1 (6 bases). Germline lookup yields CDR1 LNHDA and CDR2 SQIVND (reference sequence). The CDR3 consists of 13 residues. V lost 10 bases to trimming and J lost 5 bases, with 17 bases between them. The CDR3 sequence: CATQTQGRTEAFF. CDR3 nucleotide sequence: TGTGCCACCCAGACTCAGGGGAGGACTGAAGCTTTCTTT.

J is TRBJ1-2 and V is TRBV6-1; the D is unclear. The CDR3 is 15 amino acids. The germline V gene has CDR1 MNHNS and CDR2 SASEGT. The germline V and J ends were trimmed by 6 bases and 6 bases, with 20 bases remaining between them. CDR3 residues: CASRRGRDGENGYTF. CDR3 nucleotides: TGTGCCAGCAGACGAGGCCGTGACGGGGAGAATGGCTACACCTTC.

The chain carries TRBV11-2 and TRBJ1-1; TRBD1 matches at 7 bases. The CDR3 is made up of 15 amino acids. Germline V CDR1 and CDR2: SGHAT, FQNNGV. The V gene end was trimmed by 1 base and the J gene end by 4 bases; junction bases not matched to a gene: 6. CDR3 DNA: TGTGCCAGCAGCTTAGCAGGGGGGGGTTCCACTGAAGCTTTCTTT. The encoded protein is CASSLAGGGSTEAFF.

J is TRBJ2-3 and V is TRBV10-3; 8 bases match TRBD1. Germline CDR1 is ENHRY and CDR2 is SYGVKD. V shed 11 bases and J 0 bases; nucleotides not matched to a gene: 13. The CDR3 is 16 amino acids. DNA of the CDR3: TGTGCCTCTAGTGTAGGACAGGGCTCTAGCACAGATACGCAGTATTTT. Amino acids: CASSVGQGSSTDTQYF.

The CDR3 sequence: CASNLGGSEGEQYF. The CDR3 DNA follows: TGTGCCAGCAACCTGGGGGGTTCGGAGGGGGAGCAGTACTTC. V gene TRBV28 combines with J gene TRBJ2-7; the D gene is possibly TRBD2 (6 bases). The CDR3 contains 14 residues. With 7 bases removed from V and 7 bases from J, the gap between germline ends came to 20 bases. Germline values: CDR1 MDHEN, CDR2 SYDVKM.

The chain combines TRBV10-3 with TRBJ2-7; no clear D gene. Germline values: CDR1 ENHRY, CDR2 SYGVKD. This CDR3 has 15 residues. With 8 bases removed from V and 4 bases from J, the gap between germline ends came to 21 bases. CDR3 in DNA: TGTGCCATCGGCACAGCGTCACCCCCTCCGTACGAGCAGTACTTC. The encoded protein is CAIGTASPPPYEQYF.

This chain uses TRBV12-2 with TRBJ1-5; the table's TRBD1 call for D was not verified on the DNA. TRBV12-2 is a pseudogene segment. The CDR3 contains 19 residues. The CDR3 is CARDLNRDRDGWSNQPQHF. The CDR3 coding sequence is TGTGCAAGAGACCTTAACCGGGACAGGGATGGATGGAGCAATCAGCCCCAGCATTTT.

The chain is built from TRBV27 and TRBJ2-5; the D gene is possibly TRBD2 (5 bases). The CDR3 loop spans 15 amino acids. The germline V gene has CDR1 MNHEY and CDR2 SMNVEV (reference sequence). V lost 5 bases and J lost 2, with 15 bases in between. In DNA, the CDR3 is TGTGCCAGCAGTCTCTCTTCTAGAGGGCAAGAGACCCAGTACTTC. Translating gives CASSLSSRGQETQYF.

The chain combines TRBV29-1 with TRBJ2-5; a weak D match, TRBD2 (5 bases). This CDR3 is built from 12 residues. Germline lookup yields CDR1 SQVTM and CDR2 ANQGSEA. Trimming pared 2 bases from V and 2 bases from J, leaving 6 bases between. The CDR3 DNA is TGCAGCGTTGAAACTAGACAAGAGACCCAGTACTTC. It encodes CSVETRQETQYF.

This CDR3 reads CASSLDYQAYNEQFF. DNA of the CDR3: TGTGCCAGCAGCTTAGACTACCAAGCCTACAATGAGCAGTTCTTC. V gene TRBV7-2 combines with J gene TRBJ2-1; D gene uncertain. Germline V gene sequence: CDR1 SGHTA, CDR2 FQGNSA. Trimming removed 1 base at V and 2 bases at J, with 9 bases between. There are 15 residues in the CDR3.